This entry features one T cell receptor (beta chain) sequence. This sample stems from a study of blood T cell repertoires in COVID-19. Study as a whole: Some COVID-19 samples were acute and others convalescent; all came from the United States, Italy and Spain. T cells, B-cell-depleted T cells, or PBMCs provided the cDNA or gDNA that served as material.

Authors' processing steps: Scientists estimated how many nucleated cells there were by amplifying reference gene primers. The table came from immunoSEQ multiplex PCR; TCRdb's copy has only in-frame clones and leaves some out. V, J and clone size are those of that table, while D and trimming were read from the DNA. The table lists 20,000 to 25,000 clones, less than 90% of them singletons. The TCR was taken from a man aged 35 to 55 with acute or convalescent COVID-19. The sequenced sample consisted of peripheral blood.

CDR3 loop: CASSEGQLRNTGELFF. For the CDR3, the DNA is TGTGCCAGCAGCGAGGGACAGCTAAGAAACACCGGGGAGCTGTTTTTT. The chain employs TRBV9 and TRBJ2-2, with TRBD1 matching over 7 bases. CDR3 length equals 16 residues. The junction had 7 bases not matched to a gene; V was cut back by 3 bases and J by 2 bases. Germline lookup yields CDR1 SGDLS and CDR2 YYNGEE.